A single sample is the source of the 5 T cell receptor beta chains below, sequenced in a study of untreated major depressive disorder. Assay: immunoSEQ multiplex PCR; the TCRdb copy retains only in-frame clones and omits some. The data hold 20,000 to 25,000 clones, with just under 95% observed a single time. The specimen sequenced was CD4+ T cells from PBMCs. These receptors originate from a young man in good health.

The rearrangement joins TRBV2 to TRBJ1-2, with D hard to call. Germline CDR1 is SNHLY and CDR2 is FYNNEI. The CDR3 runs 13 residues. Trimming pared 6 bases from V and 2 bases from J, leaving 10 bases between. CDR3 nucleotides: TGTGCCAGCAGAATGACATACAACTATGGCTACACCTTC. Translation: CASRMTYNYGYTF.

The chain links TRBV20-1 to TRBJ1-1; D not resolved. Germline CDR1 and CDR2: DFQATT and SNEGSKA (reference sequence). This CDR3 comprises 10 residues. V lost 6 bases and J 4 bases, leaving 6 bases between the germline ends. The DNA of the CDR3 is TGCAGTGCCGTCGTCACTGAAGCTTTCTTT. This gives the protein CSAVVTEAFF.

The gene calls are TRBV6-6 and TRBJ2-4; TRBD2 matches at 9 bases. Germline CDR1 and CDR2: MNHNY and SVGAGI (reference sequence). The CDR3 sequence is 15 residues long. J was trimmed by 14 bases and V by 7 bases; bases with no gene match: 18. The CDR3 region has the DNA TGTGCCAGCACCCAGTACCTAGCGGGAACCCAAAATAAGTACTTC. It translates to CASTQYLAGTQNKYF.

This clone was observed a single time. J is TRBJ1-5 and V is TRBV5-1, with unresolved D. The CDR3 is 13 amino acids. V was clipped by 0 bases and J by 6 bases, with 7 bases between them. Germline V lookup: CDR1 SGHRS, CDR2 YFSETQ. The CDR3 nucleotides read TGCGCCAGCAGCTTGGAAGGTCCTCAGCCCCAGCATTTT. The encoded protein is CASSLEGPQPQHF.

This chain joins TRBV7-2 and TRBJ2-7; no clear D. The CDR3 loop spans 10 amino acids. The V end lost 6 bases, the J end lost 6 bases, and 6 bases lay between the germline ends. The germline V gene encodes CDR1 SGHTA and CDR2 FQGNSA. The CDR3 protein is CASSKAEQYF. CDR3 bases: TGTGCCAGCAGTAAGGCCGAGCAGTACTTC.